This T cell receptor beta chain was retrieved from a study of CD8 T cells in ankylosing spondylitis. General study findings and limits: Significant enrichment of disease-linked clones was reported in matched ankylosing spondylitis synovial fluid.

This clonotype has only a few counts. Its target is not known. The germline gives CDR1 LGHNA, CDR2 YNFKEQ. The J segment lost 6 bases and the V segment lost 0 bases, leaving 3 bases of the junction unmatched. The CDR3 consists of 15 residues. TCRdb re-derived calls from the 5' RACE reads in MiXCR, one entry per CDR3 protein. The sample has about 140,000 distinct CDR3 sequences, 25% to 35% seen once. The sequenced material came from synovial fluid, either unsorted or a sorted T cell fraction (not recorded which). The chain uses TRBV4-2 and TRBJ2-1; 9 bases map to TRBD1. This clonotype originated in a male donor with ankylosing spondylitis. Written as DNA, the CDR3 is TGTGCCAGCAGCCAAGAAGGACAGGGGCCCAATGAGCAGTTCTTC. Amino acid sequence: CASSQEGQGPNEQFF.